This T cell receptor (beta chain) originates from a study of cytomegalovirus exposure and HLA in healthy donors. The germline V gene has CDR1 SGHRS and CDR2 YFSETQ. V lost 7 bases to trimming and J lost 8 bases, with 25 bases between them. This CDR3 has 16 residues. It was with 60 Vbeta and 13 Jbeta primers that the PCR ran. This table comes from immunoSEQ multiplex PCR, and its TCRdb copy is limited to in-frame clones, with some not included. The sample has around 90,000 clones, around 64% seen once. The chain recombines TRBV5-1 with TRBJ2-1, with D possibly TRBD2 on 5 matching bases. The sequence was collected from a human donor in good health. Material: PBMCs. CDR3 region: CASRISPGEGLDEQFF. CDR3 sequence (DNA): TGCGCCAGCCGCATTTCCCCGGGTGAGGGTCTCGATGAGCAGTTCTTC.